These 2 T cell receptor beta chains share one sample of origin, sequenced in a study of blood T cells in healthy people across ages. The authors ran a second PCR of about 6 to 12 cycles using a sample-barcoded 5' primer and a J-beta primer mix. One entry per CDR3 protein results from TCRdb running MiXCR on the 5' RACE reads. The profile covers about 640,000 distinct CDR3 sequences, with approximately 50% appearing a single time and 30% to 45% taken by the ten largest. Sequencing was performed on blood. Receptors originate from a man aged 55 to 70 in good health.

This clonotype was recorded a few times. This chain connects TRBV12-3 or TRBV12-4 to TRBJ2-7; D is perhaps TRBD1 (6 bases). V was trimmed by 4 bases and J by 0 bases, leaving 10 bases between them. The CDR3 loop spans 14 amino acids. In DNA, the CDR3 is TGTGCCAGCAGTTCGGACAGTATCTCCTACGAGCAGTACTTC. This codes for CASSSDSISYEQYF.

In regard to this clonotype: An end of the junction does not agree with germline; a read error may underlie this. The rearrangement joins TRBV5-1 to TRBJ2-3, with TRBD2 identical over 10 bases. Germline loops: CDR1 SGHRS, CDR2 YFSETQ. This CDR3 has 17 residues. Here the CDR3 DNA reads TGCGCCAGCAGTTTGGTTCCTAGCGGGGGCGGCACAGATACGCAGTATTTT. It codes for CASSLVPSGGGTDTQYF.